A selection of T cell receptor beta chains follows, all from one sample in a study of early T cells in non-severe SARS-CoV-2 infection. MiXCR, run by TCRdb on the 5' RACE reads, gives a single entry per CDR3 protein. This table holds tens of thousands of distinct CDR3 sequences, roughly 18% found once. The input for sequencing was whole blood, taken at baseline. The receptors derive from an adult who was a healthcare worker with PCR-confirmed SARS-CoV-2 infection or an uninfected control (not recorded which). The CDR3 runs from the conserved cysteine through the conserved F or W. Fields, in order: clone size, D gene, J gene, CDR3 length, V gene, CDR3 protein, CDR3 DNA. D genes are given only for firm matches. Clone size is not always given. Where it is, it says once, few, many or a class for expanded clones.

clone size: many
D gene: NA
J gene: TRBJ2-3
CDR3 length: 13
V gene: TRBV18
CDR3 protein: CASSPQGADTQYF
CDR3 DNA: TGTGCCAGCTCACCACAGGGGGCAGATACGCAGTATTTT

clone size: NA
D gene: NA
J gene: TRBJ2-2
CDR3 length: 15
V gene: TRBV12-3/TRBV12-4
CDR3 protein: CASSFLAGSTGELFF
CDR3 DNA: NA

clone size: many
D gene: NA
J gene: TRBJ2-3
CDR3 length: 15
V gene: TRBV10-2
CDR3 protein: CASSESRVSTDTQYF
CDR3 DNA: TGCGCCAGCAGTGAGTCCCGGGTTAGCACAGATACGCAGTATTTT

clone size: few
D gene: NA
J gene: TRBJ1-1
CDR3 length: 13
V gene: TRBV7-2
CDR3 protein: CASSPRVRGEAFF
CDR3 DNA: TGTGCCAGCAGCCCCAGGGTGAGGGGTGAAGCTTTCTTT

clone size: NA
D gene: NA
J gene: TRBJ1-1
CDR3 length: 17
V gene: TRBV5-5
CDR3 protein: CASSWTSWTELNTEAFF
CDR3 DNA: TGTGCCAGCAGCTGGACCAGTTGGACAGAGTTGAACACTGAAGCTTTCTTT

clone size: few
D gene: NA
J gene: TRBJ2-7
CDR3 length: 15
V gene: TRBV12-3/TRBV12-4
CDR3 protein: CASSLGITTGSEQYF
CDR3 DNA: TGTGCCAGCAGTTTGGGTATAACAACAGGTTCCGAGCAGTACTTC

clone size: many
D gene: NA
J gene: TRBJ2-5
CDR3 length: 13
V gene: TRBV7-6
CDR3 protein: CASSLAGGETQYF
CDR3 DNA: TGTGCCAGCAGCTTAGCAGGGGGAGAGACCCAGTACTTC

clone size: NA
D gene: TRBD2
J gene: TRBJ2-5
CDR3 length: 15
V gene: TRBV4-2
CDR3 protein: CASSQGLAGTQTQYF
CDR3 DNA: TGTGCCAGCAGCCAAGGCCTAGCGGGAACACAGACCCAGTACTTC

clone size: many
D gene: NA
J gene: TRBJ1-1
CDR3 length: 13
V gene: TRBV5-1
CDR3 protein: CASSLDLNTEAFF
CDR3 DNA: TGCGCCAGCAGCTTGGATCTGAACACTGAAGCTTTCTTT

clone size: few
D gene: TRBD2
J gene: TRBJ2-2
CDR3 length: 17
V gene: TRBV9
CDR3 protein: CASSLSTGTSRTGELFF
CDR3 DNA: TGTGCCAGCAGCCTTAGTACCGGGACTAGCAGGACCGGGGAGCTGTTTTTT

clone size: few
D gene: NA
J gene: TRBJ1-6
CDR3 length: 12
V gene: TRBV6-5
CDR3 protein: CASSRLNSPLHF
CDR3 DNA: TGTGCCAGCAGCCGCCTAAATTCACCCCTCCACTTT

clone size: few
D gene: NA
J gene: TRBJ1-1
CDR3 length: 13
V gene: TRBV12-3/TRBV12-4
CDR3 protein: CASSLTANTEAFF
CDR3 DNA: TGTGCCAGCAGTTTGACAGCGAACACTGAAGCTTTCTTT

clone size: many
D gene: NA
J gene: TRBJ1-2
CDR3 length: 15
V gene: TRBV2
CDR3 protein: CASSVQGSSNYGYTF
CDR3 DNA: TGTGCCAGCAGTGTGCAAGGGTCATCTAACTATGGCTACACCTTC

clone size: NA
D gene: NA
J gene: TRBJ1-5
CDR3 length: 16
V gene: TRBV5-1
CDR3 protein: CASRNGQKLIGQPQHF
CDR3 DNA: TGCGCCAGCAGGAATGGACAAAAGCTGATAGGTCAGCCCCAGCATTTT

clone size: NA
D gene: NA
J gene: TRBJ1-5
CDR3 length: 14
V gene: TRBV30
CDR3 protein: CAWSYHIGDQPQHF
CDR3 DNA: TGTGCCTGGAGTTATCACATCGGGGATCAGCCCCAGCATTTT

clone size: few
D gene: NA
J gene: TRBJ1-2
CDR3 length: 14
V gene: TRBV6-6
CDR3 protein: CASSLQGTNYGYTF
CDR3 DNA: TGTGCCAGCAGTCTCCAGGGGACAAACTATGGCTACACCTTC

clone size: many
D gene: NA
J gene: TRBJ1-2
CDR3 length: 11
V gene: TRBV2
CDR3 protein: CASGYDGGYTF
CDR3 DNA: TGTGCCAGCGGGTACGACGGTGGCTACACCTTC

clone size: NA
D gene: NA
J gene: TRBJ2-2
CDR3 length: 12
V gene: TRBV7-9
CDR3 protein: CASSPWEGELFF
CDR3 DNA: TGTGCCAGCAGCCCCTGGGAGGGGGAGCTGTTTTTT

clone size: few
D gene: TRBD1
J gene: TRBJ1-4
CDR3 length: 15
V gene: TRBV11-2
CDR3 protein: CASSLPGTANEKLFF
CDR3 DNA: TGTGCCAGCAGCCTTCCCGGGACAGCTAATGAAAAACTGTTTTTT

clone size: few
D gene: NA
J gene: TRBJ2-3
CDR3 length: 14
V gene: TRBV11-2
CDR3 protein: CASSLTGGTDTQYF
CDR3 DNA: TGTGCCAGCAGCTTAACGGGAGGCACAGATACGCAGTATTTT

clone size: many
D gene: NA
J gene: TRBJ2-2
CDR3 length: 14
V gene: TRBV4-2
CDR3 protein: CASSQDSYTGELFF
CDR3 DNA: TGTGCCAGCAGCCAAGATAGCTACACCGGGGAGCTGTTTTTT

clone size: NA
D gene: NA
J gene: TRBJ2-1
CDR3 length: 13
V gene: TRBV29-1
CDR3 protein: CSGRTGLYNEQFF
CDR3 DNA: TGCAGCGGGAGGACTGGCCTATACAATGAGCAGTTCTTC

clone size: many
D gene: TRBD1
J gene: TRBJ1-5
CDR3 length: 15
V gene: TRBV28
CDR3 protein: CASSETGDSNQPQHF
CDR3 DNA: TGTGCCAGCAGCGAAACAGGGGATAGCAATCAGCCCCAGCATTTT

clone size: many
D gene: NA
J gene: TRBJ1-2
CDR3 length: 14
V gene: TRBV10-3
CDR3 protein: CAISGGHSNYGYTF
CDR3 DNA: TGTGCCATCAGTGGGGGACATTCTAACTATGGCTACACCTTC

clone size: NA
D gene: NA
J gene: TRBJ2-3
CDR3 length: 13
V gene: TRBV29-1
CDR3 protein: CSGSAGFADTQYF
CDR3 DNA: TGCAGCGGGAGCGCAGGGTTTGCAGATACGCAGTATTTT

clone size: few
D gene: TRBD1
J gene: TRBJ1-1
CDR3 length: 15
V gene: TRBV29-1
CDR3 protein: CSARGETGGRDEAFF
CDR3 DNA: TGCAGCGCTCGCGGAGAGACAGGGGGAAGGGATGAAGCTTTCTTT

clone size: few
D gene: NA
J gene: TRBJ1-2
CDR3 length: 14
V gene: TRBV5-1
CDR3 protein: CASSLAGTLKGYTF
CDR3 DNA: TGCGCCAGCAGCTTGGCCGGGACTCTGAAAGGCTACACCTTC

clone size: NA
D gene: TRBD1
J gene: TRBJ2-1
CDR3 length: 14
V gene: TRBV11-2
CDR3 protein: CASSSLGTGNEQFF
CDR3 DNA: TGTGCCAGCAGCTCGCTAGGGACAGGCAATGAGCAGTTCTTC

clone size: NA
D gene: TRBD1
J gene: TRBJ2-5
CDR3 length: 15
V gene: TRBV25-1
CDR3 protein: CASSDRDRQQETQYF
CDR3 DNA: TGTGCCAGCAGTGATCGGGACAGGCAACAAGAGACCCAGTACTTC

clone size: NA
D gene: TRBD1
J gene: TRBJ2-3
CDR3 length: 14
V gene: TRBV29-1
CDR3 protein: CSAAGQGGTDTQYF
CDR3 DNA: TGCAGCGCCGCTGGACAGGGTGGCACAGATACGCAGTATTTT

clone size: NA
D gene: NA
J gene: TRBJ2-3
CDR3 length: 12
V gene: TRBV5-5
CDR3 protein: CASSSIDDTQYF
CDR3 DNA: TGTGCCAGCAGCTCAATTGATGATACGCAGTATTTT

clone size: NA
D gene: NA
J gene: TRBJ2-1
CDR3 length: 16
V gene: TRBV29-1
CDR3 protein: CSVGPGQASSYNEQFF
CDR3 DNA: TGCAGCGTTGGACCCGGTCAGGCAAGCTCCTACAATGAGCAGTTCTTC

clone size: few
D gene: NA
J gene: TRBJ2-7
CDR3 length: 14
V gene: TRBV27
CDR3 protein: CASSLSVGQDEQYF
CDR3 DNA: TGTGCCAGCAGTTTATCGGTGGGGCAGGACGAGCAGTACTTC

clone size: few
D gene: TRBD2
J gene: TRBJ2-1
CDR3 length: 16
V gene: TRBV10-2
CDR3 protein: CASSEPAGARYNEQFF
CDR3 DNA: TGCGCCAGCAGTGAGCCAGCGGGGGCTCGCTACAATGAGCAGTTCTTC

clone size: NA
D gene: TRBD1
J gene: TRBJ2-5
CDR3 length: 15
V gene: TRBV19
CDR3 protein: CASTGTGGGQETQYF
CDR3 DNA: TGTGCCAGTACCGGGACAGGGGGAGGCCAAGAGACCCAGTACTTC

clone size: many
D gene: NA
J gene: TRBJ2-1
CDR3 length: 14
V gene: TRBV7-9
CDR3 protein: CASSLGGEYNEQFF
CDR3 DNA: TGTGCCAGCAGCTTAGGTGGGGAGTACAATGAGCAGTTCTTC

clone size: few
D gene: NA
J gene: TRBJ1-1
CDR3 length: 12
V gene: TRBV29-1
CDR3 protein: CSVEGHSTEAFF
CDR3 DNA: TGCAGCGTTGAAGGACACTCCACTGAAGCTTTCTTT

clone size: NA
D gene: TRBD2
J gene: TRBJ2-1
CDR3 length: 16
V gene: TRBV7-2
CDR3 protein: CASRPDGTSGGSEQFF
CDR3 DNA: TGTGCCAGCAGGCCCGACGGGACTAGCGGGGGGAGTGAGCAGTTCTTC

clone size: few
D gene: TRBD1
J gene: TRBJ1-1
CDR3 length: 16
V gene: TRBV6-5
CDR3 protein: CASSSVKQGADTEAFF
CDR3 DNA: TGTGCCAGCAGTTCGGTTAAACAGGGGGCTGACACTGAAGCTTTCTTT

clone size: few
D gene: NA
J gene: TRBJ1-1
CDR3 length: 11
V gene: TRBV29-1
CDR3 protein: CSVGEDTEAFF
CDR3 DNA: TGCAGCGTTGGAGAGGACACTGAAGCTTTCTTT

clone size: NA
D gene: NA
J gene: TRBJ1-1
CDR3 length: 15
V gene: TRBV5-1
CDR3 protein: CASNHGGSANTEAFF
CDR3 DNA: TGCGCCAGCAACCATGGCGGATCGGCTAACACTGAAGCTTTCTTT

clone size: NA
D gene: NA
J gene: TRBJ1-6
CDR3 length: 15
V gene: TRBV11-2
CDR3 protein: CASSLIGDWNSPLHF
CDR3 DNA: TGTGCCAGCAGCTTAATTGGGGATTGGAATTCACCCCTCCACTTT

clone size: NA
D gene: NA
J gene: TRBJ2-5
CDR3 length: 16
V gene: TRBV5-1
CDR3 protein: CASSVLGRTTSETQYF
CDR3 DNA: TGCGCCAGCAGCGTTTTGGGACGGACTACTTCGGAGACCCAGTACTTC

clone size: NA
D gene: NA
J gene: TRBJ2-5
CDR3 length: 15
V gene: TRBV7-7
CDR3 protein: CASSFAVGNQETQYF
CDR3 DNA: TGTGCCAGCAGCTTCGCAGTAGGGAACCAAGAGACCCAGTACTTC

clone size: few
D gene: TRBD2
J gene: TRBJ2-1
CDR3 length: 16
V gene: TRBV12-5
CDR3 protein: CASGYGLAGPYNEQFF
CDR3 DNA: TGTGCTAGTGGTTACGGACTAGCGGGGCCCTACAATGAGCAGTTCTTC

clone size: NA
D gene: NA
J gene: TRBJ1-3
CDR3 length: 16
V gene: TRBV6-1
CDR3 protein: CASYPQPYSPGNTIYF
CDR3 DNA: TGTGCCTCTTACCCCCAGCCCTACTCTCCTGGAAACACCATATATTTT

clone size: NA
D gene: NA
J gene: TRBJ1-5
CDR3 length: 15
V gene: TRBV27
CDR3 protein: CASSSGQTSNQPQHF
CDR3 DNA: TGTGCCAGCAGTTCAGGACAGACTAGCAATCAGCCCCAGCATTTT

clone size: few
D gene: NA
J gene: TRBJ1-5
CDR3 length: 14
V gene: TRBV7-8
CDR3 protein: CASSLVGDNQPQHF
CDR3 DNA: TGTGCCAGCAGCTTAGTGGGAGACAATCAGCCCCAGCATTTT

clone size: few
D gene: NA
J gene: TRBJ2-4
CDR3 length: 16
V gene: TRBV28
CDR3 protein: CASSFQTGLAKNIQYF
CDR3 DNA: TGTGCCAGCAGTTTTCAAACAGGGTTAGCCAAAAACATTCAGTACTTC

clone size: few
D gene: TRBD1
J gene: TRBJ2-5
CDR3 length: 15
V gene: TRBV6-4
CDR3 protein: CATLDRANSQETQYF
CDR3 DNA: TGTGCCACGCTGGACAGGGCGAACTCCCAAGAGACCCAGTACTTC

clone size: few
D gene: TRBD2
J gene: TRBJ2-5
CDR3 length: 14
V gene: TRBV5-1
CDR3 protein: CASSGLGAGETQYF
CDR3 DNA: TGCGCCAGCAGTGGACTAGGGGCTGGCGAGACCCAGTACTTC

clone size: NA
D gene: NA
J gene: TRBJ2-3
CDR3 length: 13
V gene: TRBV29-1
CDR3 protein: CSVGPSGPDTQYF
CDR3 DNA: TGCAGCGTTGGTCCCTCCGGACCAGATACGCAGTATTTT

clone size: NA
D gene: TRBD2
J gene: TRBJ2-3
CDR3 length: 15
V gene: TRBV18
CDR3 protein: CASSFSSGATDTQYF
CDR3 DNA: TGTGCCAGCTCATTTTCTAGCGGCGCTACAGATACGCAGTATTTT